Listed below are T cell receptor beta chains from one sample, sequenced in a study of identical twins. TCRdb re-derived calls from the 5' RACE reads in MiXCR, one entry per CDR3 protein. The sample includes 350,000 to 500,000 distinct CDR3 sequences, around 18% of them seen just once. What was sequenced was naive T cells sorted from blood. The source of these receptors is a man aged 50 or older in good health. Both conserved end residues are part of each CDR3. A D gene is named only where the DNA matches it firmly. Clone size is given for some rows only: seen once, a few or many times, or a class if the clone is expanded.

clone_size: few
d_call: -
j_call: TRBJ2-5
v_call: TRBV28
cdr3_aa: CASSTSWAQYF
cdr3_nt: TGTGCCAGCAGTACCTCATGGGCCCAGTACTTC

clone_size: many
d_call: TRBD1
j_call: TRBJ1-1
v_call: TRBV18
cdr3_aa: CASSPPSRGPSFF
cdr3_nt: TGTGCCAGCTCACCACCGTCCAGGGGGCCTTCTTTCTTT

clone_size: -
d_call: TRBD2
j_call: TRBJ2-4
v_call: TRBV7-2
cdr3_aa: CASSLGGSGRWDIQYF
cdr3_nt: TGTGCCAGCAGCTTAGGGGGTAGCGGGAGGTGGGACATTCAGTACTTC

clone_size: few
d_call: -
j_call: TRBJ2-1
v_call: TRBV20-1
cdr3_aa: CSALIRDFYNEQFF
cdr3_nt: TGCAGTGCTTTAATCCGGGACTTCTACAATGAGCAGTTCTTC

clone_size: few
d_call: -
j_call: TRBJ1-1
v_call: TRBV18
cdr3_aa: CASSPTQGRTEAFF
cdr3_nt: TGTGCCAGCTCACCAACACAGGGACGTACTGAAGCTTTCTTT

clone_size: many
d_call: -
j_call: TRBJ1-5
v_call: TRBV4-1
cdr3_aa: CASSQDFTNQPQHF
cdr3_nt: TGCGCCAGCAGCCAAGATTTTACCAATCAGCCCCAGCATTTT

clone_size: many
d_call: TRBD1
j_call: TRBJ2-3
v_call: TRBV4-3
cdr3_aa: CASSPSGTGADTQYF
cdr3_nt: TGCGCCAGCAGCCCGTCCGGGACAGGGGCAGATACGCAGTATTTT

clone_size: -
d_call: TRBD1
j_call: TRBJ2-3
v_call: TRBV10-1
cdr3_aa: CASTQGGTDTQYF
cdr3_nt: TGCGCCAGCACCCAGGGGGGCACAGATACGCAGTATTTT

clone_size: few
d_call: TRBD2
j_call: TRBJ2-1
v_call: TRBV10-3
cdr3_aa: CAIGLAGGGHVYNEQFF
cdr3_nt: TGTGCCATCGGACTAGCGGGAGGAGGGCATGTCTACAATGAGCAGTTCTTC

clone_size: -
d_call: TRBD1
j_call: TRBJ1-5
v_call: TRBV20-1
cdr3_aa: CSASPTGSNQPQHF
cdr3_nt: TGCAGTGCATCTCCGACAGGGAGCAATCAGCCCCAGCATTTT

clone_size: once
d_call: -
j_call: TRBJ1-2
v_call: TRBV24-1
cdr3_aa: CATSERSFYGYTF
cdr3_nt: TGTGCCACCAGTGAGAGATCATTCTATGGCTACACCTTC

clone_size: -
d_call: TRBD2
j_call: TRBJ2-7
v_call: TRBV20-1
cdr3_aa: CSAIAGITYEQYF
cdr3_nt: TGCAGTGCCATAGCGGGAATAACTTACGAGCAGTACTTC

clone_size: -
d_call: -
j_call: TRBJ2-1
v_call: TRBV12-3/TRBV12-4
cdr3_aa: CASRWSTHEQFF
cdr3_nt: TGTGCCAGCAGATGGAGCACCCATGAGCAGTTCTTC

clone_size: once
d_call: TRBD2
j_call: TRBJ2-1
v_call: TRBV4-3
cdr3_aa: CASSPGGGFYNEQFF
cdr3_nt: TGCGCCAGCAGCCCCGGGGGGGGCTTTTACAATGAGCAGTTCTTC

clone_size: few
d_call: TRBD1
j_call: TRBJ2-6
v_call: TRBV5-4
cdr3_aa: CASSLVWLDRGSGANVLTF
cdr3_nt: TGTGCCAGCAGCTTGGTGTGGCTGGACAGGGGGTCTGGGGCCAACGTCCTGACTTTC

clone_size: -
d_call: TRBD1
j_call: TRBJ2-1
v_call: TRBV5-6
cdr3_aa: CASSLGGDREFRNEQFF
cdr3_nt: TGTGCCAGCAGCTTGGGCGGAGACAGGGAATTCCGCAATGAGCAGTTCTTC

clone_size: many
d_call: TRBD1
j_call: TRBJ1-1
v_call: TRBV12-3/TRBV12-4
cdr3_aa: CASRRQGWGTEAFF
cdr3_nt: TGTGCCAGCAGAAGACAGGGTTGGGGAACTGAAGCTTTCTTT

clone_size: -
d_call: -
j_call: TRBJ2-5
v_call: TRBV12-3/TRBV12-4
cdr3_aa: CASSLVSSNETQYF
cdr3_nt: TGTGCCAGCAGTTTAGTCTCTAGTAATGAGACCCAGTACTTC

clone_size: few
d_call: -
j_call: TRBJ1-4
v_call: TRBV6-1
cdr3_aa: CASSVLSAPGEKLFF
cdr3_nt: TGTGCCAGCAGCGTCTTGTCAGCGCCGGGTGAAAAACTGTTTTTT

clone_size: -
d_call: -
j_call: TRBJ1-5
v_call: TRBV2
cdr3_aa: CASSGQTVSNQPQHF
cdr3_nt: TGTGCCAGCAGTGGGCAGACCGTTAGCAATCAGCCCCAGCATTTT

clone_size: -
d_call: -
j_call: TRBJ1-1
v_call: TRBV18
cdr3_aa: CASSPLGLTEAFF
cdr3_nt: TGTGCCAGCTCACCACTAGGGCTCACTGAAGCTTTCTTT

clone_size: few
d_call: -
j_call: TRBJ1-1
v_call: TRBV20-1
cdr3_aa: CSARRGAWTEAFF
cdr3_nt: TGCAGTGCTAGAAGGGGGGCTTGGACTGAAGCTTTCTTT

clone_size: few
d_call: -
j_call: TRBJ1-3
v_call: TRBV30
cdr3_aa: CAWSQGGGAANTIYF
cdr3_nt: TGTGCCTGGAGCCAAGGTGGGGGGGCGGCAAACACCATATATTTT

clone_size: -
d_call: -
j_call: TRBJ2-7
v_call: TRBV28
cdr3_aa: CASSHRSGFRGEQYF
cdr3_nt: TGTGCCAGCAGTCATCGCTCAGGGTTCAGGGGCGAGCAGTACTTC

clone_size: few
d_call: -
j_call: TRBJ2-7
v_call: TRBV5-1
cdr3_aa: CASSLAVASEQYF
cdr3_nt: TGCGCCAGCAGCTTGGCTGTCGCTAGCGAGCAGTACTTC

clone_size: few
d_call: -
j_call: TRBJ2-5
v_call: TRBV4-1
cdr3_aa: CASSQTQGLETQYF
cdr3_nt: TGCGCCAGCAGCCAAACTCAGGGGCTGGAGACCCAGTACTTC

clone_size: many
d_call: -
j_call: TRBJ2-1
v_call: TRBV12-3/TRBV12-4
cdr3_aa: CASSLAEGTYNEQFF
cdr3_nt: TGTGCCAGCAGTTTAGCGGAGGGCACATACAATGAGCAGTTCTTC

clone_size: few
d_call: TRBD1
j_call: TRBJ2-2
v_call: TRBV12-3/TRBV12-4
cdr3_aa: CASRLGQQNTGELFF
cdr3_nt: TGTGCCAGCAGGCTGGGACAGCAAAACACCGGGGAGCTGTTTTTT

clone_size: -
d_call: -
j_call: TRBJ2-7
v_call: TRBV11-2
cdr3_aa: CASSPGQRDEQYF
cdr3_nt: TGTGCCAGCAGCCCGGGACAAAGAGACGAGCAGTACTTC

clone_size: once
d_call: -
j_call: TRBJ1-1
v_call: TRBV5-1
cdr3_aa: CASSLGPSGVQGAEAFF
cdr3_nt: TGCGCCAGCAGCTTGGGTCCCTCAGGTGTCCAAGGCGCTGAAGCTTTCTTT

clone_size: -
d_call: TRBD2
j_call: TRBJ2-5
v_call: TRBV15
cdr3_aa: CATSRVAGTQETQYF
cdr3_nt: TGTGCCACCAGCAGAGTAGCGGGGACACAAGAGACCCAGTACTTC

clone_size: few
d_call: -
j_call: TRBJ1-6
v_call: TRBV27
cdr3_aa: CASRRTSRSPLHF
cdr3_nt: TGTGCCAGCAGGCGGACGTCGCGATCACCCCTCCACTTT

clone_size: few
d_call: -
j_call: TRBJ1-1
v_call: TRBV5-1
cdr3_aa: CASSSTGSTEAFF
cdr3_nt: TGCGCCAGCAGCTCAACAGGGAGCACTGAAGCTTTCTTT

clone_size: many
d_call: TRBD2
j_call: TRBJ2-4
v_call: TRBV4-3
cdr3_aa: CASSQLAGGKNIQYF
cdr3_nt: TGCGCCAGCAGCCAGCTAGCGGGGGGAAAGAACATTCAGTACTTC

clone_size: -
d_call: -
j_call: TRBJ2-3
v_call: TRBV18
cdr3_aa: CASSPPQQTQYF
cdr3_nt: TGTGCCAGCTCACCACCACAGCAAACGCAGTATTTT

clone_size: many
d_call: -
j_call: TRBJ2-7
v_call: TRBV5-6
cdr3_aa: CASSSTFHRSSYEQYF
cdr3_nt: TGTGCCAGCAGCTCCACATTTCATAGAAGCTCCTACGAGCAGTACTTC

clone_size: few
d_call: TRBD1
j_call: TRBJ2-2
v_call: TRBV5-1
cdr3_aa: CASSWDRPANTGELFF
cdr3_nt: TGCGCCAGCAGCTGGGACAGGCCCGCGAACACCGGGGAGCTGTTTTTT

clone_size: -
d_call: -
j_call: TRBJ2-7
v_call: TRBV21-1
cdr3_aa: CATWQEGATSGGPYEQYF
cdr3_nt: TGTGCCACGTGGCAGGAAGGGGCCACTAGCGGGGGGCCCTACGAGCAGTACTTC

clone_size: many
d_call: TRBD1
j_call: TRBJ2-1
v_call: TRBV18
cdr3_aa: CASSPRQQGNEQFF
cdr3_nt: TGTGCCAGCTCACCACGTCAACAGGGGAATGAGCAGTTCTTC

clone_size: few
d_call: -
j_call: TRBJ2-1
v_call: TRBV7-2
cdr3_aa: CASSRDSDNEQFF
cdr3_nt: TGTGCCAGCAGCCGGGACTCAGACAATGAGCAGTTCTTC

clone_size: few
d_call: -
j_call: TRBJ2-1
v_call: TRBV15
cdr3_aa: CATSRSGTELDNEQFF
cdr3_nt: TGTGCCACCAGCAGATCCGGGACGGAGCTTGACAATGAGCAGTTCTTC

clone_size: many
d_call: TRBD1
j_call: TRBJ2-1
v_call: TRBV12-3/TRBV12-4
cdr3_aa: CASSWKTGRNEQFF
cdr3_nt: TGTGCCAGCAGTTGGAAGACAGGGCGAAATGAGCAGTTCTTC

clone_size: -
d_call: -
j_call: TRBJ2-1
v_call: TRBV20-1
cdr3_aa: CSARSFQGSYNEQFF
cdr3_nt: TGCAGTGCTCGGTCTTTCCAGGGTTCCTACAATGAGCAGTTCTTC